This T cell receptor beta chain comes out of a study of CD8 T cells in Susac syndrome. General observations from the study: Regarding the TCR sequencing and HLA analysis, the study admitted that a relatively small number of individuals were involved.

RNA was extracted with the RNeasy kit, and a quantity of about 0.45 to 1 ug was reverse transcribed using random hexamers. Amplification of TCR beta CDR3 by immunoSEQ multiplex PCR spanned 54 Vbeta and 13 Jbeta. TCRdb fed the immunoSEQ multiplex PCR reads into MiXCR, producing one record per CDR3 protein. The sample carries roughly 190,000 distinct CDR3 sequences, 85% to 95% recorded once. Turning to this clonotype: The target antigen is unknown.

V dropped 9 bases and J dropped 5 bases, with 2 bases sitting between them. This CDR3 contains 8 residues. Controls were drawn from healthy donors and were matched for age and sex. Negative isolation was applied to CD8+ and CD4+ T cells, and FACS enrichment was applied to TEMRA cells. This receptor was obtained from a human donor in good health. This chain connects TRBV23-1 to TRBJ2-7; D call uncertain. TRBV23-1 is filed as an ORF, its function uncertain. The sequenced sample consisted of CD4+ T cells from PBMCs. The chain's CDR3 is CARDEQYF. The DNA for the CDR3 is TGCGCCAGAGACGAGCAGTACTTC.